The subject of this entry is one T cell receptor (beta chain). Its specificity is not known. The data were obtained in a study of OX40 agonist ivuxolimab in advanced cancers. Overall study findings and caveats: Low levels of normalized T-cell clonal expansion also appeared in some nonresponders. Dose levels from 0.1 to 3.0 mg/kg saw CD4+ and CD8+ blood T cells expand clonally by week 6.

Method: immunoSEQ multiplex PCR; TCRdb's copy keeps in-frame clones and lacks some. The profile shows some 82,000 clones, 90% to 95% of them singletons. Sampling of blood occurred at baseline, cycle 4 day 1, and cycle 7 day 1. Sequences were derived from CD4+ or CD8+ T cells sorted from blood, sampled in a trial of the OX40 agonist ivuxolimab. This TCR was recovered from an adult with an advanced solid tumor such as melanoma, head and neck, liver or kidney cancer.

The CDR3 spells CASREALAGFGNTIYF. CDR3 coding DNA: TGTGCCAGCAGGGAGGCCCTGGCAGGGTTCGGAAACACCATATATTTT. V and J are TRBV13 and TRBJ1-3; possible D gene TRBD1, 5 bases. This CDR3 region has 16 residues. Germline CDR1 and CDR2: PRHDT and FYEKMQ (reference sequence). V was clipped by 6 bases and J by 4 bases, with 19 bases between them.